The clone carrying this T cell receptor (beta chain) was counted a single time. This sample is drawn from a study of blood T cell repertoires in COVID-19. This table comes from immunoSEQ multiplex PCR, and its TCRdb copy is limited to in-frame clones, with some not included. The data show under 250,000 clones, over 75% seen once. V lost 1 base and J lost 1, with 8 bases in between. The germline V gene encodes CDR1 SGDLS and CDR2 YYNGEE. The CDR3 is 14 amino acids. The chain is built from TRBV9 and TRBJ1-1; D gene uncertain. Sequenced sample: peripheral blood. The origin of this receptor is a man under 40 who had recovered from COVID-19. The CDR3 sequence is CASSVSHGNTEAFF. The DNA of the CDR3 is TGTGCCAGCAGCGTAAGCCACGGGAACACTGAAGCTTTCTTT.